Sequencing of this T cell receptor (beta chain) was carried out in a study of OX40 agonist ivuxolimab in advanced cancers. In the study overall: Patients received ivuxolimab, an intravenous treatment, every 2 weeks at 0.01 to 10 mg/kg. Study results and caveats: CD8+ T cells (on average) carried more expanded clones than CD4+ T cells.

V shed 4 bases and J shed 11 bases, with 13 bases lying between them. Germline CDR1 reads ENHRY; CDR2 reads SYGVKD. This CDR3 has 12 amino acids. A note on this clone: Its antigen remains unidentified.

Clones were read by immunoSEQ multiplex PCR, and TCRdb kept only the in-frame ones, dropping some. In the table there are about 36,000 clones, around two thirds of which are singletons. The J gene is TRBJ2-3, the V gene TRBV10-3, with D perhaps TRBD1 (5 bases). Sample: CD4+ or CD8+ T cells sorted from blood, taken in a trial of the OX40 agonist ivuxolimab. The clonotype originates from an adult with an advanced solid tumor such as melanoma, head and neck, liver or kidney cancer. CDR3 amino acids: CAISVQAHEQYF. Written as DNA, the CDR3 is TGTGCCATCAGTGTACAGGCACACGAGCAGTATTTT.